This T cell receptor (beta chain) originates from a study of T cells in narcolepsy. The wider study: Patients with NT1 or NT2 and healthy control donors were enrolled. Study-wide results and limits: Blood of same and different patients, but not healthy controls, reportedly held recurring autoreactive clonotypes. No autoreactive T cell clone sequences appeared in some memory CD4+ repertoires. Same-patient CSF and blood CD4+ T cell clonotypes included HCRT-specific and TRIB2-specific autoreactive ones.

As for this clone: What it binds is not known.

The method was immunoSEQ multiplex PCR; TCRdb's version includes in-frame clones alone and lacks a portion of them. This sample has 25,000 to 40,000 clones, with almost 90% found just once. Per germline, CDR1 SGHDT and CDR2 YYEEEE. This CDR3 contains 13 residues. The V end was cut by 1 base, the J end by 2 bases, with 1 base between. This rearrangement joins TRBV5-6 to TRBJ2-6; D is unclear. The TCR sequence derives from a human donor with narcolepsy. The specimen was CD45RA- memory CD4+ T cells from PBMCs. The CDR3 nucleotides read TGTGCCAGCAGCTTGACTGGGGCCAACGTCCTGACTTTC. Protein product: CASSLTGANVLTF.